This T cell receptor (beta chain) was sequenced for a study of blood T cell repertoires in COVID-19. Germline assignment: CDR1 SGHRS and CDR2 YFSETQ. J was trimmed by 0 bases and V by 4 bases; bases with no gene match: 4. The CDR3 spans 15 residues. This table comes from immunoSEQ multiplex PCR, and its TCRdb copy is limited to in-frame clones, with some not included. Here the sample spans more than 300,000 clones, more than 70% being singletons. The chain is built from TRBV5-1 and TRBJ1-1; 9 bases agree with TRBD1. The receptor's source is a man in his forties in a cohort exposed to, infected with or recovered from COVID-19 (not recorded which). The source material was PBMCs or T cells enriched from blood (not recorded which). CDR3 sequence reads: CASSQGQGMNTEAFF. CDR3 DNA sequence: TGCGCCAGCAGCCAGGGACAGGGAATGAACACTGAAGCTTTCTTT.